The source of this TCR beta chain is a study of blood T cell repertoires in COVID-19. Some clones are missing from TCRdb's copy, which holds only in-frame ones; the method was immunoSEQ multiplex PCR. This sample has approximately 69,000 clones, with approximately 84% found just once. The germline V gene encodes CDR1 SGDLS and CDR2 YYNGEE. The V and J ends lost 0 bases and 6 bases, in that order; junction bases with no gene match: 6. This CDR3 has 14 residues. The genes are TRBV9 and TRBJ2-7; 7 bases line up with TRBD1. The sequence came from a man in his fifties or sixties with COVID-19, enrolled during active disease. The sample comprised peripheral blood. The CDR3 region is CASSVDAGTVEQYF. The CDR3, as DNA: TGTGCCAGCAGCGTAGACGCAGGGACAGTCGAGCAGTACTTC.